A selection of T cell receptor beta chains follows, all from one sample in a study of T cell changes during pregnancy in multiple sclerosis. Sequencing was performed with immunoSEQ multiplex PCR; in TCRdb, only in-frame clones are kept and a portion is missing. This sample has over 30,000 clones, with approximately 88% found just once. The starting material was CD4+ T cells from peripheral blood mononuclear cells, obtained before pregnancy. These receptors all come from a female donor with multiple sclerosis, enrolled in a pregnancy study. CDR3s include the opening cysteine and the closing phenylalanine or tryptophan. A D gene is named only where the DNA matches it firmly. A clone size is listed for some rows: how often the clone was seen (once, few, many), or a class if it is expanded.

D gene,V gene,clone size,J gene,CDR3 DNA,CDR3 protein
TRBD1,TRBV27,.,TRBJ2-3,TGTGCCAGCAGAACAGGGGGCACAGATACGCAGTATTTT,CASRTGGTDTQYF
TRBD2,TRBV5-1,.,TRBJ2-7,TGCGCCAGCAGCTTGAGGGGACTAGGCATCTACGAGCAGTACTTC,CASSLRGLGIYEQYF
.,TRBV5-1,.,TRBJ2-1,TGCGCCAGCAGCTTGAGAGGGAGTCGCGACAATGAGCAGTTCTTC,CASSLRGSRDNEQFF
.,TRBV2,few,TRBJ1-5,TGTGCCAGCAGTCTTACTCCCGGCAATCAGCCCCAGCATTTT,CASSLTPGNQPQHF
TRBD1,TRBV5-6,.,TRBJ2-2,TGTGCCAGCAGCTTTCTTGGCGCAGGGGGCCTGAACACCGGGGAGCTGTTTTTT,CASSFLGAGGLNTGELFF
.,TRBV5-8,.,TRBJ2-7,TGTGCCAGCAGCTTGGCAGGGGGGTATGCCTACGAGCAGTACTTC,CASSLAGGYAYEQYF
.,TRBV5-4,.,TRBJ2-5,TGTGCCAGCAGCAGTGGTGGGGACACGCAAGAGACCCAGTACTTC,CASSSGGDTQETQYF
TRBD2,TRBV6-5,few,TRBJ2-3,TGTGCCAGCAGGGGTACTAGCGGGAGACCTAATACGCAGTATTTT,CASRGTSGRPNTQYF
TRBD1,TRBV27,once,TRBJ2-2,TGTGCCAGCAGGCTACAGGGGTTTAACACCGGGGAGCTGTTTTTT,CASRLQGFNTGELFF
.,TRBV6-1,once,TRBJ1-2,TGTGCCAGCAGTATCCTGGGGGGTGATTGGTATGGCTACACCTTC,CASSILGGDWYGYTF
TRBD2,TRBV7-2,.,TRBJ2-5,TGTGCCAGCAGCTTAGTGGGGGGGCAAGAGACCCAGTACTTC,CASSLVGGQETQYF
.,TRBV5-7,once,TRBJ2-4,TGTGCCAGGGGGCCGGGCGGAAAAAACATTCAGTACTTC,CARGPGGKNIQYF
.,TRBV7-2,.,TRBJ2-5,TGTGCCAGCAGCTTAGACCGTCCGGGGAAAGAGACCCAGTACTTC,CASSLDRPGKETQYF
TRBD2,TRBV6-4,.,TRBJ2-1,TGTGCCAGCAGCGTAGCGGGAGGCCTCTACAATGAGCAGTTCTTC,CASSVAGGLYNEQFF
TRBD1,TRBV10-3,.,TRBJ2-7,TGTGCCATCAGTCCGGGACAGGGAAACGAGCAGTACTTC,CAISPGQGNEQYF
TRBD1,TRBV4-1,.,TRBJ1-2,TGCGCCAGCAGCCGCCCGGGACAGGATAACTATGGCTACACCTTC,CASSRPGQDNYGYTF
.,TRBV30,.,TRBJ1-5,TGTGCCTGGAGTAGGTCAGCTACTACCAATCAGCCCCAGCATTTT,CAWSRSATTNQPQHF
.,TRBV6-6,.,TRBJ1-3,TGTGCCAGCAGTGGAGTGAGCTCTGGAAACACCATATATTTT,CASSGVSSGNTIYF
TRBD2,TRBV5-1,.,TRBJ2-5,TGCGCCAGCAGCTTGGCGGCGGGAGCGTTCCAAGAGACCCAGTACTTC,CASSLAAGAFQETQYF
.,TRBV7-2,medium-sized,TRBJ2-1,TGTGCCAGCAGCTTAGCGCCCAGCAATGAGCAGTTCTTC,CASSLAPSNEQFF
.,TRBV18,.,TRBJ2-6,TGTGCCAGCCTACAGAGCTCTGGGGCCAACGTCCTGACTTTC,CASLQSSGANVLTF
TRBD2,TRBV7-3,.,TRBJ2-7,TGTGCCAGCAGCTTAACGGGGGGGGTCGGCTACGAGCAGTACTTC,CASSLTGGVGYEQYF
TRBD1,TRBV5-4,.,TRBJ1-5,TGTGCCAGCAGCAACACGACAGGGGGCTCCAATCAGCCCCAGCATTTT,CASSNTTGGSNQPQHF